This TCR beta chain was obtained from a study of shared clonotypes between healthy human individuals. Study-wide results and caveats: Clonotypes shared by all four donors outscored non-shared clonotypes in generation probability.

Deep-level settings were used for running the assay. Clones were sequenced by immunoSEQ multiplex PCR, and TCRdb holds only the in-frame ones, with some missing. This table holds 2.5 million or so clones, around 94% found once. Remarks on this clone: Its target is not known.

CDR1 MNHNS and CDR2 SASEGT come from the germline V gene. V was trimmed by 6 bases and J by 5 bases, leaving 9 bases between them. The CDR3 is 12 amino acids. The chain uses TRBV6-1 and TRBJ2-3; D is undetermined. The sequence was collected from a man younger than 30 in good health. Source material: naive CD4+ T cells sorted from blood. Noted subset: CD45RA+ positively selected. CDR3 DNA: TGTGCCAGCAGCCCCGCCATAGATACGCAGTATTTT. This translates into CASSPAIDTQYF.